This T cell receptor beta chain was identified during a study of blood T cell repertoires in COVID-19. The table lists this clone with a few counts. TCRdb keeps only in-frame clones here, not all; method: immunoSEQ multiplex PCR. This sample yields more than 110,000 clones, of which roughly 86% are seen a single time; about 11% belongs to the top ten. The germline V and J ends were trimmed by 3 bases and 1 base, with 13 bases remaining between them. CDR3 length: 16 amino acids. Germline V gives CDR1 LNHDA, CDR2 SQIVND (reference sequence). This TCR was sampled from a man between 45 and 60 years old with active or convalescent COVID-19. Sample: peripheral blood. The V and J genes are TRBV19 and TRBJ1-5; D is unclear. The CDR3 is CASSIRSGRSNQPQHF. The CDR3 DNA is TGTGCCAGTAGTATTAGGTCCGGGAGAAGCAATCAGCCCCAGCATTTT.